This TCR beta chain was captured in a study of beta chain features in type 1 diabetes. Study-wide background: Examination of sorted cells across all samples involved 98,000,000 or so cells.

Losses at the gene ends were 1 base for V and 9 bases for J; bases not matched to a gene: 7. Germline loops: CDR1 SGHRS, CDR2 YFSETQ. The CDR3 sequence is 14 residues long. In regard to this clone: Its specificity is unknown.

Whole-study results and caveats: Patients with type 1 diabetes carried fewer insertions and had more deletions at their VDJ junctions. For patients, the naive, central memory and Treg TCRB repertoires appeared more alike than for healthy donors.

Reverse transcribing all isolated RNA meant expressed TCRB transcripts were sequenced. Sequenced by immunoSEQ multiplex PCR; TCRdb stores in-frame clones only, minus some. The sample holds some 230,000 clones, over 7.5% seen once. The specimen sequenced was naive CD4+ T cells from blood. The TCR sequence derives from a woman aged 18-29 years in good health. The chain recombines TRBV5-1 with TRBJ1-5, with 7 nucleotides matching TRBD1. The CDR3 sequence: CASSLTGDDGPQHF. The CDR3 DNA reads TGCGCCAGCAGCTTGACAGGGGACGATGGGCCCCAGCATTTT.